Here is one TCR beta chain with its context. The antigen is not known. Sequenced by immunoSEQ multiplex PCR; TCRdb stores in-frame clones only, minus some. This table has 52,000 or so clones, more than 80% appearing once. The data are from a study of T cell responses to AZD1222 COVID-19 vaccine. Trimming cost V 5 bases and J 1 base; bases outside gene matches: 5. This CDR3 is built from 15 residues. Germline values: CDR1 SEHNR, CDR2 FQNEAQ (reference sequence). General study points: Donors in the cohort were predominantly white British and more often female, and clonal diversity was possibly underestimated. Seropositive at baseline were only a handful of AZD1222 recipients.

The J gene is TRBJ2-7, the V gene TRBV7-9; TRBD1 agrees at 10 bases. This TCR derives from an adult in good health. The input for sequencing was peripheral blood, taken on day 0 of MenACWY control vaccination. The CDR3 loop is CASSGTGAGSYEQYF. The DNA for the CDR3 is TGTGCCAGCAGCGGGACAGGGGCCGGGTCCTACGAGCAGTACTTC.